The T cell receptor (beta chain) under discussion was sequenced for a study of shared clonotypes between healthy human individuals. Study-wide results and caveats: Rarefaction showed sorted-subset sequencing was incomplete despite large depth. Among non-shared clonotypes, generation probabilities were lower than among those shared by all four donors.

This CDR3 comprises 18 residues. CDR1 and CDR2 from the germline V gene are SEHNR and FQNEAQ (reference sequence). V gave up 2 bases and J gave up 4 bases, with 21 bases separating them. As defined, naive CD8 cells were CD45RO-negative and positively selected for CCR7, with terminally differentiated effector memory CD45RA+ cells excluded. The repertoire was sequenced with immunoSEQ multiplex PCR; TCRdb's copy has only in-frame clones and lacks some. The data show 1.5 million to 2.5 million clones, about 95% seen once. This clone was counted once. Antigen unknown. The sequence was collected from a man younger than 35 in good health. Input material: naive CD8+ T cells sorted from blood. The chain joins TRBV7-9 to TRBJ2-1; D could derive from TRBD1 or TRBD2 (7 bases each). The CDR3 loop is CASSLPAGGREWYNEQFF. CDR3 DNA sequence: TGTGCCAGCAGCTTACCGGCAGGGGGGCGGGAGTGGTACAATGAGCAGTTCTTC.